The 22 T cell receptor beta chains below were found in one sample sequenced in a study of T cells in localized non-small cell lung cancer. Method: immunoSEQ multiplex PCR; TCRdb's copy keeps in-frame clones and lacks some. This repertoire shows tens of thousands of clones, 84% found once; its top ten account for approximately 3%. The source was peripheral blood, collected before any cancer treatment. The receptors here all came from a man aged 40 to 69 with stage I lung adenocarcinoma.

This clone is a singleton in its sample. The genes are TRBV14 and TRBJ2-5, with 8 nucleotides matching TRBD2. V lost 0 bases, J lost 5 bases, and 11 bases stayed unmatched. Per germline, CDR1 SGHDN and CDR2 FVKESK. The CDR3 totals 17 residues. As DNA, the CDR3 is TGTGCCAGCAGCCAAGATCCAGCGGGAGTTTTCCGGGAGACCCAGTACTTC. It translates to CASSQDPAGVFRETQYF.

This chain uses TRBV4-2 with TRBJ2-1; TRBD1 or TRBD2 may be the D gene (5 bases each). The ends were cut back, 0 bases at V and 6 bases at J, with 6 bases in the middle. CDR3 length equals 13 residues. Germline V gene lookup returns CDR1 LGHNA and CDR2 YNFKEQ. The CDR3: CASSQDGGNEQFF. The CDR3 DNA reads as TGTGCCAGCAGCCAAGATGGGGGCAATGAGCAGTTCTTC.

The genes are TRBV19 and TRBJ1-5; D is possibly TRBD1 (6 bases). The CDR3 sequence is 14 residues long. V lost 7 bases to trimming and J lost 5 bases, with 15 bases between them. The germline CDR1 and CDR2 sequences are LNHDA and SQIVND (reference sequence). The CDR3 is CASMRDTGYQPQHF. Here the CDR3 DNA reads TGTGCCAGTATGCGGGACACGGGATATCAGCCCCAGCATTTT.

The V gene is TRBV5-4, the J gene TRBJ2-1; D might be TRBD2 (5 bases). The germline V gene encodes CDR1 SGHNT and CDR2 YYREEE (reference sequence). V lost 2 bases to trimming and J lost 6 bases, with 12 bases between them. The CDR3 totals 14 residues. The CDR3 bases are TGTGCCAGCAGCTTCGGAGGAAAAGTCAATGAGCAGTTCTTC. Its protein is CASSFGGKVNEQFF.

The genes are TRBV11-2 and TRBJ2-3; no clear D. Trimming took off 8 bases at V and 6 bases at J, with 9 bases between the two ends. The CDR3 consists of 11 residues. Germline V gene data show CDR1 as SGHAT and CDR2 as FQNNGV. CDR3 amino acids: CASRTWDTQYF. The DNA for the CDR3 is TGTGCCAGCCGCACATGGGATACGCAGTATTTT.

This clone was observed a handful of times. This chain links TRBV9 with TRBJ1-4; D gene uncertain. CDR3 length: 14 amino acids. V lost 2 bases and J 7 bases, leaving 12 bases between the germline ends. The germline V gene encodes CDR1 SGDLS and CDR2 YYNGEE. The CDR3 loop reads CASSVSGISEKLFF. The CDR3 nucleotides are TGTGCCAGCAGCGTGTCGGGCATCAGTGAAAAACTGTTTTTT.

The CDR3 DNA is TGTGCCAGCAGTCCCGGCAGCCCGCTTGGCTACGAGCAGTACTTC. Protein product: CASSPGSPLGYEQYF. The gene calls are TRBV27 and TRBJ2-7; D not certain. Per germline, CDR1 MNHEY and CDR2 SMNVEV (reference sequence). Trimming removed 5 bases from V and 3 bases from J, with 17 bases in between. The CDR3 is 15 amino acids.

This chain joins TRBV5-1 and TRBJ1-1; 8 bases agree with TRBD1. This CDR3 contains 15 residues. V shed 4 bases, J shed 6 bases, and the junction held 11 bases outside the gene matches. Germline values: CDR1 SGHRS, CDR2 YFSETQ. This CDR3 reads CASSRQNTGGPEAFF. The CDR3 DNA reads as TGCGCCAGCAGCCGTCAGAACACAGGGGGGCCTGAAGCTTTCTTT.

CDR3 residues: CASSPGGSGTDTQYF. The CDR3 nucleotides read TGTGCCAGCAGCCCCGGTGGTAGCGGCACAGATACGCAGTATTTT. The chain is built from TRBV11-3 and TRBJ2-3, with D perhaps TRBD2 (5 bases). Per the germline V gene, CDR1 is SGHNT and CDR2 is YENEEA. Trimming shortened V by 5 bases and J by 1 base, and 13 bases separated the two germline ends. This CDR3 region has 15 residues.

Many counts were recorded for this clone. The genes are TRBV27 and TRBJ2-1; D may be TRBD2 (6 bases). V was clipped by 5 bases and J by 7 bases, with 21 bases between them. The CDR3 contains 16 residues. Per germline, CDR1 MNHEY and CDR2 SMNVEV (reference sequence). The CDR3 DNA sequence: TGTGCCAGCAGTCACCGCGGGGTGTTCCGTGGAAATGAGCAGTTCTTC. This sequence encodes CASSHRGVFRGNEQFF.

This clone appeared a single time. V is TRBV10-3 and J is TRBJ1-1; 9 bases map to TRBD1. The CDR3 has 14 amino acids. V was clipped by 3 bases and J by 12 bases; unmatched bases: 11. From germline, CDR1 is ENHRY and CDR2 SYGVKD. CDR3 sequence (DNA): TGTGCCATCAGTGAACCGTTTGACAGGGGGGAGACTTTCTTT. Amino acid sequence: CAISEPFDRGETFF.

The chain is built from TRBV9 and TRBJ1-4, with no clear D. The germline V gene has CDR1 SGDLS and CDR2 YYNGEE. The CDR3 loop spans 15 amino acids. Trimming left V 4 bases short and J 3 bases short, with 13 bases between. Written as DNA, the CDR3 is TGTGCCAGCAGCCCCCTCGGGCAGCCTAATGAAAAACTGTTTTTT. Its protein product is CASSPLGQPNEKLFF.

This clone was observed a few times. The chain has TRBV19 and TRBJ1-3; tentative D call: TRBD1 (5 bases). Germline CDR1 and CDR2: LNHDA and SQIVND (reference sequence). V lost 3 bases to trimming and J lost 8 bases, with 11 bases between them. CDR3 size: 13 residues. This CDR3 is CASSIRDTDTIYF. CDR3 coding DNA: TGTGCCAGTAGTATCAGGGATACAGACACCATATATTTT.

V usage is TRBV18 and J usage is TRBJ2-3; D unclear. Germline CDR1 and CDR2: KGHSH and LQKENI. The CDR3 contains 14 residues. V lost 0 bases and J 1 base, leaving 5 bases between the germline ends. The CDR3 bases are TGTGCCAGCTCACCACCTATCCGCACAGATACGCAGTATTTT. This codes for CASSPPIRTDTQYF.

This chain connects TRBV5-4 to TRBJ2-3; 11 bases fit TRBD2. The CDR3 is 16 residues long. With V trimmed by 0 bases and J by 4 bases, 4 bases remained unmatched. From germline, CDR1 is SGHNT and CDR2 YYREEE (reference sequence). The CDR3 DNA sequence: TGTGCCAGCAGCTTGGTTAGCGGGGGGGTGTCAGATACGCAGTATTTT. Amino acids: CASSLVSGGVSDTQYF.

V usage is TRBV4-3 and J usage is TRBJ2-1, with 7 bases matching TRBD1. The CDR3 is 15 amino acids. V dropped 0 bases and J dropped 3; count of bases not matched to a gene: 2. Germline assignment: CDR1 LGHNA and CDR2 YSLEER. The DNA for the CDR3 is TGCGCCAGCAGCCAAGATAGGACAGGCTACAATGAGCAGTTCTTC. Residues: CASSQDRTGYNEQFF.

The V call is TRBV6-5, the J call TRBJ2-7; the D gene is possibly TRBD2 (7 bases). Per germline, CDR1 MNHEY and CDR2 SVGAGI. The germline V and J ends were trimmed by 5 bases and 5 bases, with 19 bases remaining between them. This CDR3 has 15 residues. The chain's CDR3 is CASSTLGGGENEQYF. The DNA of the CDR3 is TGTGCCAGCAGTACCCTAGGGGGGGGTGAGAACGAGCAGTACTTC.

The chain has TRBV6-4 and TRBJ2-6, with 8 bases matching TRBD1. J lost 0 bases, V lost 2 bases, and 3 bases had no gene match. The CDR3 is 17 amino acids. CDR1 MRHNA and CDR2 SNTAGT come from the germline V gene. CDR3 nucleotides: TGTGCCAGCAGTGACCTGGACAGGGTCTCTGGGGCCAACGTCCTGACTTTC. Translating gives CASSDLDRVSGANVLTF.

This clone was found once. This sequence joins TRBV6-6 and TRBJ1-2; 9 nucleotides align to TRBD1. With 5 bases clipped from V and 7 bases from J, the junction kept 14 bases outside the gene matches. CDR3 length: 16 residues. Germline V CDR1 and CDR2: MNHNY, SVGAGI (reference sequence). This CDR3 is CASSPGQGSNLPGYTF. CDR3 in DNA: TGTGCCAGCAGTCCGGGACAGGGATCTAATCTTCCTGGCTACACCTTC.

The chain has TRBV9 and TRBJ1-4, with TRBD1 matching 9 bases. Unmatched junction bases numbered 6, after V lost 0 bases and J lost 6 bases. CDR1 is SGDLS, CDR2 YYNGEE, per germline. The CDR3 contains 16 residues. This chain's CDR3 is CASSVAPGQGDEKLFF. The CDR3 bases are TGTGCCAGCAGCGTAGCTCCGGGACAGGGTGATGAAAAACTGTTTTTT.

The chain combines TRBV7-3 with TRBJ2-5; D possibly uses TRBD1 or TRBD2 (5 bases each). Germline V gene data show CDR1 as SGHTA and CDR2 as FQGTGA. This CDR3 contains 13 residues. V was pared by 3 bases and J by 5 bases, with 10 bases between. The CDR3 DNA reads TGTGCCAGCAGCTTGAACAGGAGGGAGACCCAGTACTTC. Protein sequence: CASSLNRRETQYF.

CDR3 DNA sequence: TGTGCCAGTTCCCTGGGGACAGGTCATCGTGAGCAGTTCTTC. It is translated as CASSLGTGHREQFF. The chain recombines TRBV28 with TRBJ2-1, with 8 nucleotides matching TRBD1. V lost 9 bases, J lost 9 bases, and 13 bases stayed unmatched. Germline V CDR1 and CDR2: MDHEN, SYDVKM. There are 14 residues in the CDR3.